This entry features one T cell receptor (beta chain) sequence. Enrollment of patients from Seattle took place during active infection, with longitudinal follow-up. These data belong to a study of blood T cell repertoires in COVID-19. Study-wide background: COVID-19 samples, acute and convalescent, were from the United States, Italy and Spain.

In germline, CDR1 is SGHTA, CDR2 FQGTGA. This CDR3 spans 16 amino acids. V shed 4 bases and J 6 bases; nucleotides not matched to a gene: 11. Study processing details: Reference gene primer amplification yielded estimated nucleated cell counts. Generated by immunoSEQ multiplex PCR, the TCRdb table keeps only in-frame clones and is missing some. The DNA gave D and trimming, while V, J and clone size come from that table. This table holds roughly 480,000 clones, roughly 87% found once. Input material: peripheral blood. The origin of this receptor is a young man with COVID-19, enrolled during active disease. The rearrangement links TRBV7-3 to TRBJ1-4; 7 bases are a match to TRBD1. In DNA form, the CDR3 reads TGTGCCAGCAGCTCATCCTTAGGGGGCCAGCATGAAAAACTGTTTTTT. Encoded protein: CASSSSLGGQHEKLFF.